At least ten counts were recorded for the clone carrying this TCR beta chain. Its antigen is undetermined. The data derive from a study of T-cell reconstitution after alpha-beta-depleted transplantation in children. Broader study findings: Several patients had high TCRbeta diversity at day 60; it came from surviving recipient T cells and thymic progenitors. Newly produced T cells mostly accounted for T-cell counts and diversity one year post-transplant. Several hundred graft clones that had expanded were reportedly the source of alpha-beta T cells about two months after transplant.

This CDR3 is 13 amino acids long. Trimming removed 4 bases at V and 0 bases at J, with 9 bases between. Germline V gene sequence: CDR1 SQVTM, CDR2 ANQGSEA. For TCRbeta, the library was prepared with unique molecular identifiers. TCRdb re-derived calls from the PCR reads in MiXCR, one entry per CDR3 protein. This sample has 200,000 to 250,000 distinct CDR3 sequences, with roughly 8.2% found just once. Material: PBMCs, mostly from graft donor cells, obtained 180 days after TCRalphabeta/CD19-depleted stem cell transplant. The chain combines TRBV29-1 with TRBJ1-2; D is possibly TRBD1 (5 bases). This receptor was obtained from a male patient between 10 and 17 years old who had a stem cell transplant for acute lymphoblastic leukemia, so the T cells may come from the graft donor. The CDR3 DNA reads as TGCAGCGTTGGGGGGGGAGCTAACTATGGCTACACCTTC. This encodes CSVGGGANYGYTF.